At least ten counts were recorded for the clone carrying this T cell receptor (beta chain). Its antigen is not known. In germline, CDR1 is SEHNR, CDR2 FQNEAQ (reference sequence). The CDR3 is made up of 11 amino acids. Trimming stripped 8 bases from V and 1 base from J, with 6 bases between. This sample was taken from a study of T-cell memory formation after mild COVID-19. Study-wide background: Largely, the TCR clusters proved donor specific.

TCRdb ran MiXCR on the 5' RACE reads and lists one entry per CDR3 protein. Of about 14,000 distinct CDR3 sequences listed, roughly 19% are singletons. Findings and limits, study-wide: CD8+ contracting clones occupied EMRA, while CD4+ ones occupied mainly CM and EM.

Material: PBMCs or a T cell subset sorted from them (not recorded which). The rearrangement uses TRBV7-9 and TRBJ2-7; maybe TRBD2 (6 bases). The receptor's source is an adult woman who had mild COVID-19 (a few samples of this study predate the infection). Cell type and time point are not known. The CDR3 coding sequence is TGTGCCAGCCGGGAGTCCTACGAGCAGTACTTC. Protein: CASRESYEQYF.